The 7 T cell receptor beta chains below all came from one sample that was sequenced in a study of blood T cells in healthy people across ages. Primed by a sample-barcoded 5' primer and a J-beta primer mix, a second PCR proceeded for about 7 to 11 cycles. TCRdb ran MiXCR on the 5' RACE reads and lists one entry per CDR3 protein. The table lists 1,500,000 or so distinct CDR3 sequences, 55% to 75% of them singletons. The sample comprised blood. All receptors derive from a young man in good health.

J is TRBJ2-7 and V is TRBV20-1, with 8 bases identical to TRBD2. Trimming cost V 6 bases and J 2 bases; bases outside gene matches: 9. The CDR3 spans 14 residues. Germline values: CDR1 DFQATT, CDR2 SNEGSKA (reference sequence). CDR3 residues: CSAGPGLEAYEQYF. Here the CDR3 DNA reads TGCAGTGCGGGTCCGGGACTAGAAGCCTACGAGCAGTACTTC.

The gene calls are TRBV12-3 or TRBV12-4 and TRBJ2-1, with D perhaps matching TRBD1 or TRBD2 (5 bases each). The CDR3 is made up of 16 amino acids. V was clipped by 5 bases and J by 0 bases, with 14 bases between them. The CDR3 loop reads CASSPKGPSSYNEQFF. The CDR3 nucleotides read TGTGCCAGCAGTCCGAAGGGACCCAGCTCCTACAATGAGCAGTTCTTC.

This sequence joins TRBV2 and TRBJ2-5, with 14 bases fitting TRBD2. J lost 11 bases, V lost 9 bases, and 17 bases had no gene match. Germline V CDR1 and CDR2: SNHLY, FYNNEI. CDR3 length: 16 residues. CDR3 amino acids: CASPTSGGAIGYEQYF. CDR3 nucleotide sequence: TGTGCCAGTCCGACTAGCGGGGGGGCTATTGGCTATGAGCAGTACTTC.

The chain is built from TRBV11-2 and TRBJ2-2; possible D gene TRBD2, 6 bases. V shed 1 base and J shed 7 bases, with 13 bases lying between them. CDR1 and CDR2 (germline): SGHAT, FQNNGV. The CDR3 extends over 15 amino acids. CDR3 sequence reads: CASSLVSGRNGELFF. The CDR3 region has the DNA TGTGCCAGCAGCTTAGTGTCAGGGAGGAACGGGGAGCTGTTTTTT.

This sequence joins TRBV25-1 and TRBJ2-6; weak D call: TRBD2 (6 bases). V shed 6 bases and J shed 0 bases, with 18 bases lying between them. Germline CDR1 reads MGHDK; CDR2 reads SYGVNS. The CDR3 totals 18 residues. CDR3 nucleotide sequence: TGTGCCAGCAGCCCCACTTGGGGGGACCACTCTGGGGCCAACGTCCTGACTTTC. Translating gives CASSPTWGDHSGANVLTF.

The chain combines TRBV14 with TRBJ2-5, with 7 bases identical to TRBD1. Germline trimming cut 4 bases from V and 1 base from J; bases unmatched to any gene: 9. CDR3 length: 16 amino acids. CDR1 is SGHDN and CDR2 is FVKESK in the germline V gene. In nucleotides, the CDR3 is TGTGCCAGCAGCCCACGGTGGGGACAGTTCCAAGAGACCCAGTACTTC. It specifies CASSPRWGQFQETQYF.

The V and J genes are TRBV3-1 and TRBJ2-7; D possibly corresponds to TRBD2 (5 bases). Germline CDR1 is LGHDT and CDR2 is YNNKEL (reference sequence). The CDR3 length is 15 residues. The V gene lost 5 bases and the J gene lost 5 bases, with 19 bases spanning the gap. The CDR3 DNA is TGTGCCAGCAGCACACCCGACTATCCCAACCACGAGCAGTACTTC. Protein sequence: CASSTPDYPNHEQYF.